The rows below give T cell receptor beta chains drawn from one sample of a study of blood T cell repertoires in COVID-19. Method: immunoSEQ multiplex PCR; TCRdb's copy keeps in-frame clones and lacks some. The sample includes about 210,000 clones, over 75% of them seen just once. The sequenced sample was PBMCs or T cells enriched from blood (not recorded which). The receptors were sampled from a man aged 40-55 years who had recovered from COVID-19. The CDR3 runs from the conserved cysteine through the conserved F or W. A D gene is named only where the DNA matches it firmly. Not all rows give a size; the values are once, few, many and, for expanded clones, a class.

d_call,v_call,clone_size,j_call,cdr3_aa,cdr3_nt
NA,TRBV14,NA,TRBJ1-6,CASSPGRSNNSPLHF,TGTGCCAGCAGCCCCGGGAGGAGTAATAATTCACCCCTCCACTTT
TRBD2,TRBV19,few,TRBJ2-7,CASSITASGRVHEQYF,TGTGCCAGTAGTATAACGGCTAGCGGGAGAGTCCACGAGCAGTACTTC
TRBD2,TRBV5-1,NA,TRBJ2-3,CASTTGTSADTQYF,TGCGCCAGCACCACCGGGACTAGTGCAGATACGCAGTATTTT
TRBD1,TRBV3-1/TRBV3-2,NA,TRBJ2-5,CASKHGQGWGQETQYF,TGTGCCTCAAAGCATGGACAGGGCTGGGGGCAAGAGACCCAGTACTTC
TRBD1,TRBV27,NA,TRBJ1-2,CASKPGQGYGYTF,TGTGCCAGCAAACCGGGACAGGGCTATGGCTACACCTTC
TRBD1,TRBV7-3,NA,TRBJ1-1,CASSLSRDSDTEAFF,TGTGCCAGCAGCTTAAGCCGGGACAGTGACACTGAAGCTTTCTTT
TRBD1,TRBV7-9,NA,TRBJ1-5,CASSPGQSSNQPQHF,TGTGCCAGCAGCCCGGGACAGTCTAGCAATCAGCCCCAGCATTTT
NA,TRBV2,NA,TRBJ1-3,CASSETGRTAGNTIYF,TGTGCCAGCAGTGAAACAGGTCGGACGGCTGGAAACACCATATATTTT
TRBD1,TRBV4-1,NA,TRBJ2-3,CASSQGLQGAQADTQYF,TGCGCCAGCAGCCAAGGCCTACAGGGGGCGCAAGCAGATACGCAGTATTTT
NA,TRBV12-5,NA,TRBJ1-1,CASGLPPGTEAFF,TGTGCTAGTGGTTTGCCGCCGGGCACTGAAGCTTTCTTT
TRBD1,TRBV2,NA,TRBJ2-5,CASSEGRGRETQYF,TGTGCCAGCAGTGAAGGCAGGGGGCGAGAGACCCAGTACTTC
TRBD2,TRBV24-1,NA,TRBJ2-1,CATSDPRTSGTYNEQFF,TGTGCCACCAGTGATCCGCGGACTAGCGGCACTTACAATGAGCAGTTCTTC
NA,TRBV25-1,NA,TRBJ1-6,CASSYRGNNSPLHF,TGTGCCAGCAGTTATCGGGGAAATAATTCACCCCTCCACTTT
NA,TRBV11-2,NA,TRBJ1-2,CASSYSNYGYTF,TGTGCCAGCAGCTACTCTAACTATGGCTACACCTTC
TRBD1,TRBV7-3,NA,TRBJ2-5,CASGQGQGEETQYF,TGTGCCAGCGGCCAGGGACAGGGTGAAGAGACCCAGTACTTC
NA,TRBV18,NA,TRBJ1-1,CASSPHVLEKNTEAFF,TGTGCCAGCTCACCACACGTATTAGAGAAAAACACTGAAGCTTTCTTT
TRBD2,TRBV5-4,NA,TRBJ2-1,CASSLVRLAGLNEQFF,TGTGCCAGCAGCTTGGTACGACTAGCGGGCCTCAATGAGCAGTTCTTC
TRBD2,TRBV27,NA,TRBJ2-7,CASSQGLAAAYEQYF,TGTGCCAGCAGTCAGGGACTAGCGGCAGCCTACGAGCAGTACTTC
TRBD1,TRBV2,NA,TRBJ1-2,CASSDLQGAPYGYTF,TGTGCCAGCAGTGACCTTCAGGGGGCTCCCTATGGCTACACCTTC
NA,TRBV27,NA,TRBJ2-7,CASGGFYEQYF,TGTGCCAGCGGGGGGTTCTACGAGCAGTACTTC
NA,TRBV11-1,NA,TRBJ2-6,CASSPQRGRANVLTF,TGTGCCAGCAGCCCCCAAAGGGGGAGGGCCAACGTCCTGACTTTC
NA,TRBV21-1,NA,TRBJ2-7,CASSKGIHESEQYF,TGTGCCAGCAGCAAAGGCATCCACGAGAGCGAGCAGTACTTC
TRBD2,TRBV28,NA,TRBJ2-1,CASSPPFGTSGNFGYNEQFF,TGTGCCAGCAGTCCGCCATTTGGGACTAGCGGGAACTTTGGATACAATGAGCAGTTCTTC
TRBD1,TRBV29-1,once,TRBJ1-5,CSVERGQTNQPQHF,TGCAGCGTTGAGAGGGGACAGACCAATCAGCCCCAGCATTTT
TRBD1,TRBV2,few,TRBJ2-7,CASRGGRGTIEQYF,TGTGCCAGCCGAGGGGGCAGGGGAACCATCGAGCAGTACTTC
TRBD2,TRBV3-1/TRBV3-2,few,TRBJ2-1,CASSYRPLAGGYNEQFF,TGTGCCAGCAGCTACCGTCCACTAGCGGGAGGGTACAATGAGCAGTTCTTC
NA,TRBV21-1,NA,TRBJ2-7,CARPPRSSYEQYF,TGTGCCAGACCTCCCAGAAGCTCCTACGAGCAGTACTTC
NA,TRBV30,NA,TRBJ2-2,CAIDETATGELFF,TGTGCCATCGATGAGACAGCCACCGGGGAGCTGTTTTTT
NA,TRBV7-2,NA,TRBJ1-4,CASSLGTSNNEKLFF,TGTGCCAGCAGCTTAGGGACATCTAATAATGAAAAACTGTTTTTT
TRBD2,TRBV6-4,NA,TRBJ2-3,CASSSGEPTDTQYF,TGTGCCAGCAGTAGCGGGGAGCCAACAGATACGCAGTATTTT
TRBD1,TRBV5-4,NA,TRBJ2-3,CASSLDRGRSTDTQYF,TGTGCCAGCAGCTTGGACAGGGGACGGAGCACAGATACGCAGTATTTT
NA,TRBV29-1,NA,TRBJ2-1,CSVSAYNEQFF,TGCAGCGTCTCGGCCTACAATGAGCAGTTCTTC
TRBD1,TRBV27,NA,TRBJ1-1,CASRGQGGTEAFF,TGTGCCAGCAGGGGACAGGGAGGGACTGAAGCTTTCTTT
NA,TRBV9,NA,TRBJ1-1,CASSVGIQLDTEAFF,TGTGCCAGCAGCGTAGGAATACAGTTAGACACTGAAGCTTTCTTT
NA,TRBV15,NA,TRBJ1-6,CATSRDSGKGSPLHF,TGTGCCACCAGCAGAGATTCGGGGAAGGGTTCACCCCTCCACTTT
NA,TRBV18,few,TRBJ1-1,CASSPEWGGEAFF,TGTGCCAGCTCACCCGAGTGGGGAGGCGAAGCTTTCTTT
NA,TRBV10-1,once,TRBJ1-3,CASSPHIGGGHSGNTIYF,TGCGCCAGCAGTCCTCACATCGGGGGAGGTCACTCTGGAAACACCATATATTTT
TRBD1,TRBV19,NA,TRBJ2-7,CASRGQGRGEQYF,TGTGCCAGTAGGGGACAGGGACGGGGCGAGCAGTACTTC
TRBD2,TRBV10-3,NA,TRBJ2-4,CAISESKRDGNIQYF,TGTGCCATCAGTGAGTCGAAGCGGGACGGAAACATTCAGTACTTC
TRBD1,TRBV2,NA,TRBJ2-5,CASRVQGEPRQETQYF,TGTGCCAGCAGGGTACAGGGGGAGCCGAGGCAAGAGACCCAGTACTTC
TRBD1,TRBV10-3,few,TRBJ1-1,CAISGQGALGTEAFF,TGTGCCATCAGTGGGCAGGGGGCATTGGGGACTGAAGCTTTCTTT
TRBD1,TRBV19,NA,TRBJ1-4,CASGSLGTGQEKLFF,TGTGCCAGCGGATCACTCGGGACAGGACAAGAAAAACTGTTTTTT
TRBD1,TRBV4-2,NA,TRBJ1-5,CASSQGTDRGHPQHF,TGTGCCAGCAGCCAAGGGACGGACAGGGGTCACCCCCAGCATTTT
NA,TRBV2,NA,TRBJ1-4,CASSGGGQGEEKLFF,TGTGCCAGCAGTGGGGGGGGCCAAGGAGAAGAAAAACTGTTTTTT
TRBD1,TRBV10-3,NA,TRBJ2-1,CAIRGDSIFVDEQFF,TGTGCCATCAGGGGGGACAGTATTTTCGTTGATGAGCAGTTCTTC